This T cell receptor (beta chain) emerged from a study of T cell responses to AZD1222 COVID-19 vaccine. Findings and limits, study-wide: Mostly white British, mostly female donors; authors suggested clonal diversity may be underestimated. CD4 TCRs linked to vaccination spanned spike, dominating at 160-218 and 743-854. Compared with day 0, the breadth and depth of the Spike-specific TCR repertoire rose significantly after two doses of AZD1222.

The protocol was immunoSEQ multiplex PCR, while the TCRdb copy is restricted to in-frame clones and leaves out a portion. The sample lists roughly 170,000 clones, around nine tenths seen once, with roughly 0.49% in the top ten. The V end lost 1 base, the J end lost 9 bases, and 7 bases lay between the germline ends. CDR1 is DFQATT, CDR2 SNEGSKA, per germline (reference sequence). This CDR3 comprises 11 residues. A word on this clone: Its antigen is not known.

The chain couples TRBV20-1 to TRBJ2-1; tentative D call: TRBD2 (6 bases). This sequence originates from an adult in good health. Sequenced here: peripheral blood, sampled on day 0 of AZD1222 vaccination. CDR3 region: CSARGDFEQFF. The CDR3 DNA follows: TGCAGTGCTAGAGGGGACTTTGAGCAGTTCTTC.